Detailed here is one T cell receptor beta chain. Its specificity is not known. RNA transcripts were the template for amplifying TCR beta CDR3 regions. During a first-round RT-PCR of the TCR CDR3, the HTBI primer set was used. TCRdb re-called the multiplex PCR reads with MiXCR, one entry per CDR3 protein. The table shows around 200,000 distinct CDR3 sequences, with 15% to 20% occurring only once. This sample was taken from a study of T cells in Graves' hyperthyroidism and ophthalmopathy. CDR1 and CDR2 (germline): SEHNR, FQNEAQ (reference sequence). V was shortened by 8 bases and J by 2 bases, with 15 bases between the two germline ends. This CDR3 has 15 amino acids. In patients aged 18 to 65, hyperthyroidism was newly diagnosed, with duration under 2 months. The diagnoses drew upon clinical symptoms, serum thyroxine and TRAb, thyroid ultrasound and orbital computed tomography. Study-wide results and limits: Ophthalmopathy was distinguished from stable hyperthyroidism by 13 V-J signatures. Model predictions of ophthalmopathy came a median about 6.3 months before onset.

The V gene is TRBV7-9, the J gene TRBJ2-2; D might be TRBD1 or TRBD2, each matching 5 bases. The source of this sequence is a man in his forties with Graves' hyperthyroidism. The sample comprised blood. CDR3 in amino acids: CASGPRGSNTGELFF. CDR3 DNA: TGTGCCAGCGGTCCCCGGGGCAGTAACACCGGGGAGCTGTTTTTT.